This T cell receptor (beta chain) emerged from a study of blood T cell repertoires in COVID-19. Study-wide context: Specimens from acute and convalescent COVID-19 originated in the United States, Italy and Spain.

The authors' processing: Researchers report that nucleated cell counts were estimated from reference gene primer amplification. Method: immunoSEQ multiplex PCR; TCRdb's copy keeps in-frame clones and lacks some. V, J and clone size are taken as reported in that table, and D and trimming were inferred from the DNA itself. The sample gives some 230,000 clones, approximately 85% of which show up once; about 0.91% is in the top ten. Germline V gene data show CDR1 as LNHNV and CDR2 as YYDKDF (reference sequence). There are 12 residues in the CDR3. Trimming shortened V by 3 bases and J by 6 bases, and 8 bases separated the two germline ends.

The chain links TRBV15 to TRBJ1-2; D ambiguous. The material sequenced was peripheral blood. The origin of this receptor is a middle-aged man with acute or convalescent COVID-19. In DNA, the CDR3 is TGTGCCACCAGCAGTTTAACAGATGGCTACACCTTC. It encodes CATSSLTDGYTF.